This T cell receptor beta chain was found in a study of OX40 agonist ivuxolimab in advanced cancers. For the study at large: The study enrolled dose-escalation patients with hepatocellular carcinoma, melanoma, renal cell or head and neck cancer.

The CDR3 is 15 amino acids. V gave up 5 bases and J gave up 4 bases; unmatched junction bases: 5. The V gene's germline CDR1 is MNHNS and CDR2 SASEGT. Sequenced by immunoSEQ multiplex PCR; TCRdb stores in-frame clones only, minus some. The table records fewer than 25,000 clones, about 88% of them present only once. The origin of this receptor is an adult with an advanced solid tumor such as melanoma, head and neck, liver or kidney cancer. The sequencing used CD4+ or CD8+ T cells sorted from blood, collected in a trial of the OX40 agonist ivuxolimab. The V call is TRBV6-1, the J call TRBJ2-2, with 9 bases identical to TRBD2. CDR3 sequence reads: CASSLGLASTGELFF. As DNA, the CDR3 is TGTGCCAGCAGTCTCGGACTAGCGAGCACCGGGGAGCTGTTTTTT.